The 20 T cell receptor beta chains presented below share a single source sample, sequenced in a study of cytomegalovirus exposure and HLA in healthy donors. The assay was immunoSEQ multiplex PCR, and TCRdb's table has in-frame clones only and misses some. Of roughly 60,000 clones listed, roughly nine tenths are singletons. Sequencing was done on a sample of PBMCs. The receptors shown here come from a woman between 18 and 29 years old in good health and CMV-seronegative.

This clone was detected only a few times. The chain has TRBV6-4 and TRBJ2-2, with unresolved D. Germline V gene data show CDR1 as MRHNA and CDR2 as SNTAGT. Between the trimmed V and J ends, which lost 0 bases and 5 bases, there was a span of 4 bases. The CDR3 spans 13 residues. The chain's CDR3 is CASSDSTTGELFF. The CDR3 region has the DNA TGTGCCAGCAGTGACTCGACTACCGGGGAGCTGTTTTTT.

The V and J genes are TRBV2 and TRBJ1-5, with D maybe TRBD1 (5 bases). CDR1 is SNHLY and CDR2 is FYNNEI in the germline V gene. V lost 6 bases to trimming and J lost 1 base, with 19 bases between them. The CDR3 has 17 amino acids. The CDR3 DNA sequence: TGTGCCAGCAGCCCATTTGGATTCGGGGGGAGCAATCAGCCCCAGCATTTT. Translation: CASSPFGFGGSNQPQHF.

The rearrangement joins TRBV5-6 to TRBJ2-2; D might be TRBD2 (6 bases). The V end lost 0 bases, the J end lost 3 bases, and 12 bases lay between the germline ends. The CDR3 length is 16 residues. Germline CDR1 is SGHDT and CDR2 is YYEEEE. The CDR3 spells CASSLAPSGDTGELFF. As DNA, the CDR3 is TGTGCCAGCAGCTTGGCTCCGTCGGGGGACACCGGGGAGCTGTTTTTT. The full variable domain, completed using reference TRBV5-6 and TRBJ2-2, is DAGVTQSPTHLIKTRGQQVTLRCSPKSGHDTVSWYQQALGQGPQFIFQYYEEEERQRGNFPDRFSGHQFPNYSSELNVNALLLGDSALYLCASSLAPSGDTGELFFGEGSRLTVL.

In this sample, this clone turned up once. V is TRBV28 and J is TRBJ1-2; tentative D call: TRBD1 (6 bases). V lost 3 bases and J lost 3, with 17 bases in between. This CDR3 has 16 amino acids. Germline V gene lookup returns CDR1 MDHEN and CDR2 SYDVKM. The CDR3 DNA is TGTGCCAGCAGTTTTTACTCGACAGGTCGGGACTATGGCTACACCTTC. As protein: CASSFYSTGRDYGYTF.

The chain links TRBV2 to TRBJ2-5; D is undetermined. Germline V CDR1 and CDR2: SNHLY, FYNNEI. The V gene lost 1 base and the J gene lost 1 base, with 7 bases spanning the gap. The CDR3 length is 14 residues. The CDR3 nucleotides read TGTGCCAGCAGTGAAGACCTAGGCCAAGAGACCCAGTACTTC. Residues: CASSEDLGQETQYF.

This chain uses TRBV29-1 with TRBJ2-3; D not certain. V gave up 5 bases and J gave up 0 bases, with 9 bases separating them. Germline V CDR1 and CDR2: SQVTM, ANQGSEA. CDR3 length: 13 amino acids. CDR3 residues: CSVTAVSTDTQYF. The DNA for the CDR3 is TGCAGCGTTACTGCGGTGAGCACAGATACGCAGTATTTT.

This sequence joins TRBV9 and TRBJ1-2, with unresolved D. With 2 bases removed from V and 2 bases from J, the gap between germline ends came to 13 bases. The CDR3 extends over 15 amino acids. Germline V gene data show CDR1 as SGDLS and CDR2 as YYNGEE. CDR3 residues: CASSVNPEINYGYTF. Written as DNA, the CDR3 is TGTGCCAGCAGCGTCAATCCGGAGATCAACTATGGCTACACCTTC.

V usage is TRBV11-2 and J usage is TRBJ2-3; 8 bases line up with TRBD2. The V segment lost 6 bases and the J segment 5 bases; nucleotides outside the gene matches: 4. Germline-derived CDR1 and CDR2 are SGHAT and FQNNGV. The CDR3 has 13 residues. This CDR3 is CASRGLGIDTQYF. CDR3 nucleotide sequence: TGTGCCAGCAGGGGACTAGGAATAGATACGCAGTATTTT.

The CDR3 reads CASSPEDRGGTEAFF. The CDR3 DNA sequence: TGTGCCAGTAGTCCGGAGGACAGGGGTGGCACTGAAGCTTTCTTT. The chain recombines TRBV19 with TRBJ1-1, with TRBD1 matching 9 bases. Germline CDR1 is LNHDA and CDR2 is SQIVND (reference sequence). With V trimmed by 5 bases and J by 4 bases, 8 bases remained unmatched. This CDR3 is 15 amino acids long. Complete variable domain (other parts from reference TRBV19 and TRBJ1-1): DGGITQSPKYLFRKEGQNVTLSCEQNLNHDAMYWYRQDPGQGLRLIYYSQIVNDFQKGDIAEGYSVSREKKESFPLTVTSAQKNPTAFYLCASSPEDRGGTEAFFGQGTRLTVV.

The chain combines TRBV6-5 with TRBJ2-5; D is perhaps TRBD1 (6 bases). This CDR3 spans 15 amino acids. Trimming cost V 3 bases and J 5 bases, with 16 bases left between them. Germline V gene lookup returns CDR1 MNHEY and CDR2 SVGAGI. CDR3 DNA: TGTGCCAGCAGTTATTATGGACACAGGGAGGAGACCCAGTACTTC. Encoded protein: CASSYYGHREETQYF.

The genes are TRBV5-1 and TRBJ2-7; 8 nucleotides agree with TRBD1. The V and J ends lost 1 base and 2 bases, in that order; junction bases with no gene match: 5. CDR1 SGHRS and CDR2 YFSETQ come from the germline V gene. This CDR3 has 15 amino acids. CDR3 in amino acids: CASSLSTGVTYEQYF. The CDR3 nucleotides read TGCGCCAGCAGCTTGTCGACAGGGGTGACCTACGAGCAGTACTTC.

CDR3 coding DNA: TGTGCCAGCAGTTGGCTCCTGACGGGGTCCTACAATGAGCAGTTCTTC. Its translation: CASSWLLTGSYNEQFF. The V call is TRBV27, the J call TRBJ2-1; a possible D gene is TRBD2 (5 bases). V was trimmed by 4 bases and J by 1 base, leaving 14 bases between them. Germline loops: CDR1 MNHEY, CDR2 SMNVEV (reference sequence). The CDR3 is 16 amino acids.

J is TRBJ1-4 and V is TRBV5-8; a weak D match, TRBD1 (6 bases). The CDR3 spans 16 residues. Trimming left V 4 bases short and J 7 bases short, with 20 bases between. The germline V gene encodes CDR1 SGHTS and CDR2 YDEGEE. The CDR3 protein is CASSHGLWTEGEKLFF. The CDR3 region has the DNA TGTGCCAGCAGCCATGGGCTTTGGACAGAAGGTGAAAAACTGTTTTTT.

The chain joins TRBV7-4 to TRBJ2-7; the match to TRBD1 covers 7 bases. Germline values: CDR1 SGHVT, CDR2 SQSDAQ. V gave up 4 bases and J gave up 4 bases; unmatched junction bases: 13. The CDR3 runs 16 residues. CDR3 loop: CASSSHRGMGFYEQYF. CDR3 DNA sequence: TGTGCCAGCAGCTCCCACAGGGGTATGGGCTTTTACGAGCAGTACTTC.

For this clone: Different DNA sequences within this sample yield the same CDR3. The chain couples TRBV2 to TRBJ1-1, with D tentatively TRBD1 (5 bases). Trimming removed 2 bases at V and 5 bases at J, with 6 bases between. CDR1 and CDR2 from the germline V gene are SNHLY and FYNNEI. The CDR3 runs 12 residues. This CDR3 is CASSEQGTEAFF. The CDR3, as DNA: TGTGCCAGCAGTGAACAGGGAACTGAAGCTTTCTTT.

The chain carries TRBV2 and TRBJ2-3; 7 bases line up with TRBD2. Per the germline V gene, CDR1 is SNHLY and CDR2 is FYNNEI. V shed 4 bases, J shed 8 bases, and the junction held 18 bases outside the gene matches. This CDR3 is 17 amino acids long. The CDR3 reads CASSVGFSGDYGVTQYF. The DNA of the CDR3 is TGTGCCAGCAGTGTGGGGTTCAGCGGGGATTATGGTGTTACGCAGTATTTT. Using reference TRBV2 and TRBJ2-3 for the parts outside the CDR3, the full variable domain is EPEVTQTPSHQVTQMGQEVILRCVPISNHLYFYWYRQILGQKVEFLVSFYNNEISEKSEIFDDQFSVERPDGSNFTLKIRSTKLEDSAMYFCASSVGFSGDYGVTQYFGPGTRLTVL.

The chain links TRBV7-2 to TRBJ2-6; no definite D call. CDR3 length: 13 amino acids. The V end was cut by 1 base, the J end by 5 bases, with 3 bases between. Germline CDR1 is SGHTA and CDR2 is FQGNSA. The CDR3 sequence is CASSLVRANVLTF. CDR3 nucleotide sequence: TGTGCCAGCAGCTTAGTAAGGGCCAACGTCCTGACTTTC.

This chain links TRBV9 with TRBJ1-1; D is perhaps TRBD1 (5 bases). V lost 0 bases and J lost 10, with 22 bases in between. This CDR3 is 16 amino acids long. The germline gives CDR1 SGDLS, CDR2 YYNGEE. The CDR3 region is CASSVDFDGALVGAFF. The CDR3 nucleotides read TGTGCCAGCAGCGTAGATTTTGATGGGGCTCTCGTGGGAGCTTTCTTT.

The chain has TRBV6-5 and TRBJ1-2; TRBD1 matches at 10 bases. The CDR3 is made up of 15 amino acids. CDR1 MNHEY and CDR2 SVGAGI come from the germline V gene. J lost 7 bases, V lost 5 bases, and 10 bases had no gene match. The CDR3 DNA reads TGTGCCAGCAGTAGCGCCGGGACAGGGGACCCTGGCTACACCTTC. Translating gives CASSSAGTGDPGYTF.

The chain couples TRBV2 to TRBJ2-5, with TRBD2 matching over 7 bases. The trim removed 5 bases at V and 5 bases at J, leaving 8 bases unmatched. Per germline, CDR1 SNHLY and CDR2 FYNNEI. CDR3 length equals 14 residues. CDR3 residues: CASSSLTSPETQYF. In DNA, the CDR3 is TGTGCCAGCAGTTCCCTGACTAGCCCGGAGACCCAGTACTTC.